These 18 T cell receptor beta chains originate from one sample sequenced in a study of T cells in women clearing cervical HPV infection. Some clones are missing from TCRdb's copy, which holds only in-frame ones; the method was immunoSEQ multiplex PCR. The sample holds 25,000 to 35,000 clones. Specimen: blood buffy coat. The receptors were sampled from a woman between 18 and 75 years old with a cervical HPV16 infection that either progressed to CIN3+ or cleared (not recorded which).

The CDR3 spells CSASLAGGKETQYF. The sequenced part of the CDR3 DNA is TGCAGTGCTAGCCTAGCGGGGGGAAAAGAGACC. V gene TRBV20-1 combines with J gene TRBJ2-5; 11 bases are shared with TRBD2. Sequencing ends 3 residues short of the CDR3 end; the germline J gene provides the rest. The junction had 3 bases not matched to a gene; V was cut back by 3 bases and J by 3 bases. The CDR3 is 14 amino acids. In germline, CDR1 is DFQATT, CDR2 SNEGSKA (reference sequence).

Of note for this clone: The observed sequence ends 3 residues before the CDR3 terminus, with the missing tail filled in from the germline J gene. V gene TRBV6-2 or TRBV6-3 combines with J gene TRBJ2-3; 9 bases align to TRBD2. Germline loops: CDR1 MNHEY, CDR2 SVGEGT. The CDR3 has 15 residues. Trimming at V came to 5 bases and at J to 1 base, leaving 4 bases not matched to a gene. The CDR3 reads CASSTPSGGTDTQYF. The sequenced part of the CDR3 DNA is TGTGCCAGCAGTACACCTAGCGGGGGCACAGATACG.

Note on this clone: Coverage ceases 3 residues before the CDR3 finishes, and the germline J gene fills in the end. The rearrangement joins TRBV10-3 to TRBJ2-2; TRBD2 is a possible D gene (6 bases). Germline CDR1 is ENHRY and CDR2 is SYGVKD. V lost 4 bases and J 2 bases, leaving 11 bases between the germline ends. CDR3 length: 15 residues. The CDR3 here is CAISVTGVNTGELFF. CDR3 DNA (partial): TGTGCCATCAGTGTGACGGGGGTTAACACCGGGGAG.

With respect to this clone: The read ends 3 residues before the CDR3 terminus; that terminus is restored from the germline J gene. The chain is built from TRBV20-1 and TRBJ1-1; maybe TRBD1 (5 bases). Germline CDR1 is DFQATT and CDR2 is SNEGSKA (reference sequence). The CDR3 contains 11 residues. The CDR3: CSADQGTEAFF. The DNA read from the CDR3 is TGCAGTGCAGACCAGGGAACCGAA.

About this clone: The read terminates 3 residues ahead of where the CDR3 ends, so the germline J gene completes it. The chain uses TRBV5-4 and TRBJ2-7; no firm D call. Trimming pared 2 bases from V and 3 bases from J, leaving 9 bases between. Germline V gene data show CDR1 as SGHNT and CDR2 as YYREEE (reference sequence). The CDR3 totals 13 residues. The sequenced part of the CDR3 DNA is TGTGCCAGCAGCTTAAAAGGCCGCTACGAG. It yields the protein CASSLKGRYE. The full-length CDR3 reads as CASSLKGRYEQYF.

A word on this clone: The CDR3 goes on 3 residues after the read ends, and that part is filled in from the germline J gene. The rearrangement uses TRBV7-6 and TRBJ1-4, with 10 nucleotides matching TRBD1. CDR1 and CDR2 (germline): SGHVS, FNYEAQ. J gave up 2 bases and V 4 bases, and 7 bases lay outside the gene matches. The CDR3 spans 17 residues. The CDR3 is CASSSTGGSPTNEKLFF. The sequenced part of the CDR3 DNA is TGTGCCAGCAGCTCGACAGGGGGCTCGCCGACTAATGAAAAA.

In regard to this clone: The CDR3 is cut off 3 residues early in the read; its end comes from the germline J gene. This rearrangement joins TRBV11-2 to TRBJ2-7; 7 bases are shared with TRBD2. The CDR3 has 15 amino acids. Trimming at V came to 0 bases and at J to 3 bases, leaving 5 bases not matched to a gene. CDR1 SGHAT and CDR2 FQNNGV come from the germline V gene. The CDR3 sequence: CASSLDGTINYEQYF. The sequenced part of the CDR3 DNA is TGTGCCAGCAGCTTAGATGGGACTATAAACTACGAG.

Comment on this clone: The read falls 3 residues short of the CDR3 end, and the missing part is taken from the germline J gene. The chain joins TRBV13 to TRBJ1-1; a possible D gene is TRBD1 (5 bases). This CDR3 has 20 residues. Trimming pared 4 bases from V and 5 bases from J, leaving 32 bases between. CDR1 PRHDT and CDR2 FYEKMQ come from the germline V gene (reference sequence). CDR3: CASSSPLVFVEDVGGTEAFF. The covered CDR3 bases are TGTGCCAGCAGCTCCCCTCTCGTTTTCGTCGAAGATGTCGGGGGGACTGAA. Full variable domain (rest looked up from reference TRBV13 and TRBJ1-1): AAGVIQSPRHLIKEKRETATLKCYPIPRHDTVYWYQQGPGQDPQFLISFYEKMQSDKGSIPDRFSAQQFSDYHSELNMSSLELGDSALYFCASSSPLVFVEDVGGTEAFFGQGTRLTVV.

For this clone: A read error may account for a junction end that differs from germline. The sequence runs out 3 residues before the end of the CDR3; the remainder is reconstructed from the germline J gene. The chain joins TRBV4-1 to TRBJ1-2; possibly TRBD1 for D (5 bases). Germline assignment: CDR1 MGHRA and CDR2 YSYEKL. This CDR3 has 15 residues. The part of the CDR3 DNA that was read is TGCGCCAGCGGCCAAGTAGGCAGGGTCATACGTGGC. Translation: CASGQVGRVIRG. The whole CDR3 is CASGQVGRVIRGYTF.

In regard to this clone: The read falls 3 residues short of the CDR3 end, and the missing part is taken from the germline J gene. This chain connects TRBV5-6 to TRBJ1-6; 7 positions match TRBD1. Germline-derived CDR1 and CDR2 are SGHDT and YYEEEE. This CDR3 comprises 15 residues. Trimming took 3 bases from V and 6 from J; bases not matched to a gene: 6. The chain's CDR3 is CASSSTGTVNSPLHF. The part of the CDR3 DNA that was read is TGTGCCAGCAGCTCTACCGGGACAGTTAATTCACCC.

Comment on this clone: The missing CDR3 end, 3 residues past where the read stops, is filled in from the germline J gene. The V call is TRBV7-8, the J call TRBJ2-3; 9 positions agree with TRBD2. CDR1 is SGHVS, CDR2 FQNEAQ, per germline. The CDR3 has 16 amino acids. V lost 5 bases and J lost 2; bases outside the gene matches: 8. CDR3 amino acids: CASSPQRLAATDTQYF. The sequenced CDR3 bases are TGTGCCAGCAGCCCCCAACGACTAGCGGCCACAGATACG.

On this clone itself: The read gets to within 3 residues of the CDR3 end, and the germline J gene fills in the rest. J is TRBJ2-1 and V is TRBV2; D uncertain. Germline V CDR1 and CDR2: SNHLY, FYNNEI. V gave up 6 bases and J gave up 1 base, with 19 bases separating them. The CDR3 length is 17 residues. CDR3 sequence: CASRKPSDVVSYNEQFF. The CDR3 DNA, read in part, is TGTGCCAGCAGAAAACCGAGCGACGTCGTATCCTACAATGAG.

As to this clone: The CDR3 end is not reached by the read, which stops 3 residues before it; the germline J gene fills it in. V usage is TRBV6-1 and J usage is TRBJ1-2; a possible D gene is TRBD1 (5 bases). This CDR3 is built from 13 residues. Trimming took 3 bases from V and 2 from J, leaving 7 bases between them. Per the germline V gene, CDR1 is MNHNS and CDR2 is SASEGT. The CDR3 sequence is CASSDTGNYGYTF. CDR3 DNA, as far as it was read: TGTGCCAGCAGTGACACAGGAAACTATGGC.

On this clone: The read ends 3 residues shy of where the CDR3 ends; the end is completed using the germline J gene. The V gene is TRBV19, the J gene TRBJ2-5, with 12 nucleotides matching TRBD1. The germline V gene encodes CDR1 LNHDA and CDR2 SQIVND (reference sequence). V shed 5 bases and J 6 bases; nucleotides not matched to a gene: 7. The CDR3 is 15 residues long. The CDR3 sequence: CASSLAGTGGQTQYF. CDR3 bases read: TGTGCCAGTAGTCTCGCCGGGACAGGGGGCCAGACC.

A note on this clone: The read stops 3 residues short of the end of the CDR3; the missing end is completed from the germline J gene. The rearrangement uses TRBV19 and TRBJ1-6; D not resolved. Germline V gene sequence: CDR1 LNHDA, CDR2 SQIVND (reference sequence). The CDR3 has 13 amino acids. Trimming removed 7 bases at V and 8 bases at J, with 12 bases between. CDR3 bases read: TGTGCCAGTACAGGATTCCCTGATTCACCC. It codes for CASTGFPDSP. The whole CDR3 sequence reads CASTGFPDSPLHF.

About this clone itself: A read error may produce the germline difference seen at one junction end. The read comes to an end 3 residues before the CDR3 does, leaving the germline J gene to fill in the end. The same CDR3 can be traced to other DNA sequences in this sample. This chain uses TRBV5-1 with TRBJ1-1, with D perhaps matching TRBD1 (5 bases). The CDR3 sequence is 14 residues long. Germline CDR1 SGHRS, CDR2 YFSETQ. The sequenced CDR3 bases are TGCGCCAGTAGCTTGGACCAGGGTAGCACTGAA. Its protein is CASSLDQGSTE. The whole CDR3 sequence reads CASSLDQGSTEAFF.

About this clone: The read is 3 residues too short to cover the CDR3 end, so that end is filled in from the germline J gene. This chain joins TRBV20-1 and TRBJ2-1, with D possibly TRBD2 on 6 matching bases. V lost 3 bases, J lost 3 bases, and 12 bases lay in between. The CDR3 loop spans 14 amino acids. CDR1 is DFQATT and CDR2 is SNEGSKA in the germline V gene (reference sequence). Incomplete CDR3 DNA: TGCAGTGCTAGTCGGCAGGGAGGCTACAATGAG. Amino acids: CSASRQGGYNE. The entire CDR3 sequence reads CSASRQGGYNEQFF.

Regarding this clone: The CDR3 extends 3 residues past the end of the read, so its final part is completed from the germline J gene. This rearrangement joins TRBV7-6 to TRBJ1-4; D is possibly TRBD1 (5 bases). Germline loops: CDR1 SGHVS, CDR2 FNYEAQ. The CDR3 consists of 15 residues. Trimming took off 5 bases at V and 0 bases at J, with 10 bases between the two ends. The CDR3 spells CASSRTLATNEKLFF. The part of the CDR3 DNA that was read is TGTGCCAGCAGCCGGACACTTGCAACTAATGAAAAA.